The subject of this entry is one T cell receptor (beta chain). No antigen is known for it. Method: immunoSEQ multiplex PCR; TCRdb's copy keeps in-frame clones and lacks some. The data hold 90,000 to 150,000 clones, with more than 80% observed a single time. V lost 3 bases and J lost 6, with 14 bases in between. This CDR3 is 14 amino acids long. Looked up from germline, CDR1 is MDHEN and CDR2 is SYDVKM. This record comes from a study of T cell responses to AZD1222 COVID-19 vaccine. Study overall: The study pooled second doses at about 4 or about 12 weeks. Whole-study findings and limits: The donor group comprised mostly white British people and more females; the analysis possibly underestimated clonal diversity. There were repertoire samples only from the period after the peak T cell response.

The sequenced sample was peripheral blood, obtained on day 0 of AZD1222 vaccination. The receptor comes from an adult in good health. V gene TRBV28 combines with J gene TRBJ1-1, with D possibly TRBD1 on 5 matching bases. CDR3 loop: CASSFGGFEAEAFF. CDR3 nucleotide sequence: TGTGCCAGCAGTTTCGGGGGGTTCGAAGCTGAAGCTTTCTTT.